A single sample is the source of the 27 T cell receptor beta chains below, sequenced in a study of cytomegalovirus exposure and HLA in healthy donors. This PCR relied on a set of 60 Vbeta primers and 13 Jbeta primers. The assay was immunoSEQ multiplex PCR, and TCRdb's table has in-frame clones only and misses some. The sample consists of over 100,000 clones, over 65% of them appearing once. The sample consisted of PBMCs. The receptors come from a female donor in good health and CMV-seronegative.

The chain recombines TRBV5-1 with TRBJ2-3; 7 bases line up with TRBD2. CDR1 SGHRS and CDR2 YFSETQ come from the germline V gene. V gave up 2 bases and J gave up 3 bases; unmatched junction bases: 12. The CDR3 sequence is 17 residues long. CDR3 in amino acids: CASSFGRGGSGTDTQYF. The CDR3 DNA reads as TGCGCCAGCAGCTTTGGACGGGGAGGGTCCGGGACAGATACGCAGTATTTT.

This clone was observed a handful of times. The chain employs TRBV6-6 and TRBJ1-6; D is possibly TRBD1 (6 bases). Trimming left V 10 bases short and J 6 bases short, with 16 bases between. CDR1 MNHNY and CDR2 SVGAGI come from the germline V gene (reference sequence). There are 14 residues in the CDR3. The CDR3 protein is CAIQGRQVNSPLHF. CDR3 bases: TGTGCCATACAGGGACGCCAGGTTAATTCACCCCTCCACTTT.

The chain employs TRBV4-2 and TRBJ2-2; TRBD2 matches at 10 bases. The V gene end was trimmed by 5 bases and the J gene end by 3 bases; junction bases not matched to a gene: 6. CDR1 and CDR2 from the germline V gene are LGHNA and YNFKEQ. The CDR3 is 16 residues long. The CDR3 DNA sequence: TGTGCCAGCAGCTCCAGCGGGGGGGCCGACACCGGGGAGCTGTTTTTT. This encodes CASSSSGGADTGELFF.

This clone was seen just once. The chain uses TRBV28 and TRBJ2-7, with 8 bases aligning to TRBD2. The CDR3 consists of 13 residues. CDR1 and CDR2 from the germline V gene are MDHEN and SYDVKM. J was trimmed by 3 bases and V by 5 bases; bases with no gene match: 3. The CDR3 loop is CASSPGGDYEQYF. As DNA, the CDR3 is TGTGCCAGCAGTCCGGGGGGGGACTACGAGCAGTACTTC.

The chain uses TRBV5-6 and TRBJ2-3, with TRBD2 identical over 9 bases. The germline CDR1 and CDR2 sequences are SGHDT and YYEEEE. The trim removed 5 bases at V and 6 bases at J, leaving 7 bases unmatched. CDR3 length equals 14 residues. As DNA, the CDR3 is TGTGCCAGCAGGCCTGCGGGGGGGAGCGATACGCAGTATTTT. It specifies CASRPAGGSDTQYF.

This chain connects TRBV7-3 to TRBJ2-2; 9 bases agree with TRBD1. V trimming: 5 bases; J trimming: 2 bases; junction bases outside the gene matches: 15. CDR1 and CDR2 (germline): SGHTA, FQGTGA. This CDR3 is built from 19 residues. The CDR3 DNA follows: TGTGCCAGCAGCCCCTACAGGGGGCGCCTCTCTCCTAACACCGGGGAGCTGTTTTTT. Amino acids: CASSPYRGRLSPNTGELFF.

The chain combines TRBV14 with TRBJ2-3; tentative D call: TRBD2 (6 bases). Trimming removed 1 base from V and 5 bases from J, with 13 bases in between. The CDR3 runs to 15 residues. The germline CDR1 and CDR2 sequences are SGHDN and FVKESK. CDR3 sequence: CASSQVAGGIDTQYF. CDR3 DNA sequence: TGTGCCAGCAGCCAAGTGGCCGGGGGAATAGATACGCAGTATTTT.

The gene calls are TRBV7-9 and TRBJ2-5; D is possibly TRBD1 (6 bases). This CDR3 region has 16 residues. Germline loops: CDR1 SEHNR, CDR2 FQNEAQ (reference sequence). The V end was cut by 2 bases, the J end by 0 bases, with 13 bases between. CDR3 in amino acids: CASSLSGTGYQETQYF. The CDR3, as DNA: TGTGCCAGCAGCTTATCGGGCACAGGGTACCAAGAGACCCAGTACTTC.

The table lists this clone with a few counts. The J gene is TRBJ2-7, the V gene TRBV4-1; 9 bases line up with TRBD1. The germline gives CDR1 MGHRA, CDR2 YSYEKL. The CDR3 is 15 amino acids. V lost 4 bases and J lost 5; bases outside the gene matches: 9. CDR3 loop: CASSPSLGQGHEQYF. The DNA for the CDR3 is TGCGCCAGCAGCCCCTCACTGGGACAGGGCCACGAGCAGTACTTC.

V is TRBV7-9 and J is TRBJ1-1, with D possibly being TRBD1 (5 bases). V was shortened by 5 bases and J by 4 bases, with 17 bases between the two germline ends. From germline, CDR1 is SEHNR and CDR2 FQNEAQ (reference sequence). There are 15 residues in the CDR3. The CDR3 sequence is CASSPPKGRTTEAFF. DNA of the CDR3: TGTGCCAGCAGCCCCCCGAAGGGGCGTACCACTGAAGCTTTCTTT.

This chain links TRBV7-9 with TRBJ1-1; 11 nucleotides align to TRBD1. Germline loops: CDR1 SEHNR, CDR2 FQNEAQ (reference sequence). The trim removed 5 bases at V and 6 bases at J, leaving 5 bases unmatched. The CDR3 sequence is 14 residues long. The CDR3 spells CASSLRDRGSEAFF. CDR3 DNA sequence: TGTGCCAGCAGCCTCCGGGACAGGGGGTCTGAAGCTTTCTTT.

The rearrangement uses TRBV6-5 and TRBJ1-5; D may be TRBD1 (5 bases). This CDR3 has 13 residues. In germline, CDR1 is MNHEY, CDR2 SVGAGI. Trimming removed 5 bases at V and 8 bases at J, with 13 bases between. This CDR3 reads CASSRQGLEPQHF. The CDR3, as DNA: TGTGCCAGCAGTCGTCAGGGCCTGGAGCCCCAGCATTTT.

This sequence joins TRBV7-2 and TRBJ2-2; the D gene is possibly TRBD2 (5 bases). CDR1 and CDR2 from the germline V gene are SGHTA and FQGNSA. The V end was cut by 1 base, the J end by 6 bases, with 21 bases between. The CDR3 sequence is 18 residues long. CDR3 sequence: CASSLVTARTLRSGELFF. As DNA, the CDR3 is TGTGCCAGCAGCTTAGTGACGGCGAGGACTCTAAGGTCCGGGGAGCTGTTTTTT.

The CDR3 nucleotides are TGTGCCAGCAGGGAGGCAGATACGCAGTATTTT. Translating it yields CASREADTQYF. The chain links TRBV21-1 to TRBJ2-3; the table gives TRBD2 as D, unverified against the DNA. TRBV21-1 is given as a pseudogene. The CDR3 totals 11 residues.

J is TRBJ1-5 and V is TRBV27; the D gene is possibly TRBD1 (5 bases). Trimming shortened V by 2 bases and J by 2 bases, and 10 bases separated the two germline ends. This CDR3 is built from 15 residues. Germline V gene sequence: CDR1 MNHEY, CDR2 SMNVEV (reference sequence). The CDR3 DNA is TGTGCCAGCAGTTTAATGGGAGGGGGCAATCAGCCCCAGCATTTT. Protein product: CASSLMGGGNQPQHF.

The chain combines TRBV11-3 with TRBJ1-2, with D tentatively TRBD1 (5 bases). Trimming stripped 1 base from V and 8 bases from J, with 8 bases between. The V gene's germline CDR1 is SGHNT and CDR2 YENEEA. There are 12 residues in the CDR3. In DNA form, the CDR3 reads TGTGCCAGCAGCTTAGTCACAGGAGGCTACACCTTC. Translated, it gives CASSLVTGGYTF. Looking up the rest from reference TRBV11-3 and TRBJ1-2 gives the full variable domain: EAGVVQSPRYKIIEKKQPVAFWCNPISGHNTLYWYLQNLGQGPELLIRYENEEAVDDSQLPKDRFSAERLKGVDSTLKIQPAELGDSAVYLCASSLVTGGYTFGSGTRLTVV.

About this clone itself: One end of the junction is discordant with germline, which a read error may explain. This chain connects TRBV7-7 to TRBJ2-5; D possibly corresponds to TRBD2 (6 bases). The end of the DNA is better explained by TRBJ2-7, so the J call may be wrong. Germline values: CDR1 SSHAT, CDR2 FNYEAQ (reference sequence). The CDR3 is made up of 13 amino acids. CDR3 protein: CASSLATGDEQYF. The CDR3 DNA follows: TGTGCTAGCAGCTTAGCGACGGGGGACGAGCAGTACTTC.

The rearrangement joins TRBV5-4 to TRBJ2-1, with TRBD2 matching over 8 bases. Trimming cost V 0 bases and J 8 bases; bases outside gene matches: 4. The CDR3 extends over 14 amino acids. Germline values: CDR1 SGHNT, CDR2 YYREEE (reference sequence). DNA of the CDR3: TGTGCCAGCAGCTTGGCCAATAGCGGGGATGAGCAGTTCTTC. Protein: CASSLANSGDEQFF.

The chain couples TRBV30 to TRBJ2-1, with D possibly being TRBD2 (5 bases). The V end was cut by 0 bases, the J end by 0 bases, with 12 bases between. The length of the CDR3 is 16 residues. CDR1 is GTSNPN and CDR2 is SVGIG in the germline V gene (reference sequence). CDR3 residues: CAWSVLAGRSYNEQFF. CDR3 sequence (DNA): TGTGCCTGGAGTGTATTGGCGGGCCGCTCCTACAATGAGCAGTTCTTC. The full variable domain, its missing parts supplied by reference TRBV30 and TRBJ2-1, is SQTIHQWPATLVQPVGSPLSLECTVEGTSNPNLYWYRQAAGRGLQLLFYSVGIGQISSEVPQNLSASRPQDRQFILSSKKLLLSDSGFYLCAWSVLAGRSYNEQFFGPGTRLTVL.

V and J are TRBV10-3 and TRBJ1-1; 7 bases are a match to TRBD1. The V gene's germline CDR1 is ENHRY and CDR2 SYGVKD. The J segment lost 2 bases and the V segment lost 6 bases, leaving 6 bases of the junction unmatched. The CDR3 consists of 14 residues. The CDR3: CAIRMGQPNTEAFF. CDR3 sequence (DNA): TGTGCCATCAGGATGGGACAGCCAAACACTGAAGCTTTCTTT.

This chain joins TRBV19 and TRBJ2-7, with TRBD1 identical over 8 bases. Germline assignment: CDR1 LNHDA and CDR2 SQIVND (reference sequence). V trimming: 3 bases; J trimming: 2 bases; junction bases outside the gene matches: 0. The CDR3 is made up of 13 amino acids. The DNA for the CDR3 is TGTGCCAGTAGTATGGACAGGGCCTACGAGCAGTACTTC. It yields the protein CASSMDRAYEQYF.

This clone was observed a few times. This rearrangement joins TRBV6-5 to TRBJ1-1; TRBD1 is a possible D gene (5 bases). The germline V gene encodes CDR1 MNHEY and CDR2 SVGAGI. This CDR3 spans 13 amino acids. Trimming stripped 6 bases from V and 1 base from J, with 9 bases between. In DNA form, the CDR3 reads TGTGCCAGCAGGCGCCAGGGGAACACTGAAGCTTTCTTT. It specifies CASRRQGNTEAFF.

This chain connects TRBV2 to TRBJ2-1; 7 bases are a match to TRBD2. The CDR3 extends over 16 amino acids. Germline V gene data show CDR1 as SNHLY and CDR2 as FYNNEI. V dropped 8 bases and J dropped 2; count of bases not matched to a gene: 12. CDR3: CASWVLPAGPYNEQFF. The CDR3 DNA reads TGTGCCAGCTGGGTCCTTCCAGCGGGGCCCTACAATGAGCAGTTCTTC. The complete variable domain, with remaining parts taken from reference TRBV2 and TRBJ2-1, reads EPEVTQTPSHQVTQMGQEVILRCVPISNHLYFYWYRQILGQKVEFLVSFYNNEISEKSEIFDDQFSVERPDGSNFTLKIRSTKLEDSAMYFCASWVLPAGPYNEQFFGPGTRLTVL.

Only one count was recorded for this clone. The chain links TRBV7-9 to TRBJ2-2; 9 bases align to TRBD2. Trimming cost V 5 bases and J 6 bases; bases outside gene matches: 4. Germline V CDR1 and CDR2: SEHNR, FQNEAQ (reference sequence). This CDR3 is 14 amino acids long. The CDR3: CASSLGLAPGELFF. The CDR3 DNA reads as TGTGCCAGCAGCCTTGGACTAGCGCCCGGGGAGCTGTTTTTT.

The gene calls are TRBV5-1 and TRBJ2-5; D is undetermined. Looked up from germline, CDR1 is SGHRS and CDR2 is YFSETQ. The CDR3 covers 14 residues. V lost 0 bases to trimming and J lost 4 bases, with 10 bases between them. CDR3 sequence (DNA): TGCGCCAGCAGCTTGGGCTTAGCTACAGAGACCCAGTACTTC. It encodes CASSLGLATETQYF.

This chain joins TRBV28 and TRBJ1-5, with D maybe TRBD1 (6 bases). Looked up from germline, CDR1 is MDHEN and CDR2 is SYDVKM. The CDR3 sequence is 16 residues long. V lost 5 bases to trimming and J lost 2 bases, with 16 bases between them. CDR3 loop: CASSIGGPVGNQPQHF. CDR3 bases: TGTGCCAGCAGTATCGGGGGGCCGGTGGGCAATCAGCCCCAGCATTTT.

This chain connects TRBV5-1 to TRBJ1-2, with TRBD1 identical over 7 bases. CDR1 and CDR2 (germline): SGHRS, YFSETQ. V was clipped by 5 bases and J by 4 bases; unmatched bases: 5. The CDR3 contains 13 residues. The CDR3, as DNA: TGCGCCAGCAGTCGAGACAGGGTCTATGGCTACACCTTC. This translates into CASSRDRVYGYTF.